This T cell receptor beta chain was profiled in a study of T cells after posttransplantation cyclophosphamide. Study conclusions and caveats: Recipient CMV seropositivity and CMV reactivation strongly tracked TRB clonality.

Produced via immunoSEQ multiplex PCR; TCRdb's table is partial and in-frame only. Altogether 25,000 to 35,000 clones were found in the sample, and no singletons occur. Germline lookup yields CDR1 MNHNS and CDR2 SASEGT. CDR3 size: 13 residues. Between the trimmed V and J ends, which lost 9 bases and 4 bases, there was a span of 15 bases. This clone was recorded at least ten times. Its antigen is undetermined. The chain links TRBV6-1 to TRBJ1-2; D remains ambiguous. This sequence was found in a woman in her sixties or seventies in good health, CMV-negative, and a related stem cell transplant donor. Material: PBMCs. CDR3 coding DNA: TGTGCCAGTGAAAAGGCGGGATCCTATGGCTACACCTTC. The encoded protein is CASEKAGSYGYTF.